A single sample gave rise to the 2 T cell receptor beta chains below, sequenced in a study of identical twins. TCRdb reanalysed the 5' RACE reads using MiXCR and keeps one entry per CDR3 protein. The sample lists hundreds of thousands of distinct CDR3 sequences; 20% to 25% were seen once. The sample also formed part of further work on T cells expressing NK-cell markers.

Sequenced input: CD4+ T cells sorted from blood. The receptors were sampled from a woman aged 18-29 years in good health.

This clonotype was observed a few times. A read error is possible here, since a much larger clone lies one base away. V and J are TRBV6-1 and TRBJ2-7; D gene unclear. The CDR3 has 12 amino acids. Germline values: CDR1 MNHNS, CDR2 SASEGT. Trimming removed 1 base at V and 3 bases at J, with 4 bases between. CDR3 in amino acids: CASSEGDYEQYF. The CDR3 bases are TGTGCCAGCAGTGAAGGGGACTACGAGCAGTACTTC.

V and J are TRBV11-3 and TRBJ1-1, with a tentative D call TRBD1 (5 bases). The V and J ends lost 10 bases and 8 bases respectively, with 26 bases between them. CDR3 length: 15 amino acids. The germline V gene has CDR1 SGHNT and CDR2 YENEEA. CDR3 protein: CAIRRSGGASQEAFF. For the CDR3, the DNA is TGTGCCATCAGACGGTCTGGTGGGGCGTCCCAGGAAGCTTTCTTT.